These T cell receptor beta chains were read from a single sample in a study of long-term antiretroviral therapy in people with HIV. TCRdb's table, derived via immunoSEQ multiplex PCR, lists solely in-frame clones and lacks some. The repertoire has over 9,500 clones, around 75% of them found once; the top ten carry 20% to 25%. Sequences were derived from unsorted PBMCs, sampled 1.8 years before starting antiretroviral therapy. These receptors were obtained from a middle-aged man with HIV. The CDR3 runs from the conserved cysteine through the conserved F or W. The D gene is left open where the match is weak. Only part of the rows carry a size: once, few, many, or a class if the clone is expanded.

>TRBV11-1|NA|NA|TRBJ2-7
CASSLERTAGYEQYF
TGTGCCAGCAGCTTAGAAAGGACGGCGGGATACGAGCAGTACTTC
>TRBV10-2|TRBD1|once|TRBJ1-1
CASSERNRGHGAEAFF
TGCGCCAGCAGTGAAAGAAATAGGGGGCATGGAGCTGAAGCTTTCTTT
>TRBV11-1|NA|NA|TRBJ1-5
CASNNQGAYSNQPQHF
TGTGCCAGCAACAACCAGGGCGCCTATAGCAATCAGCCCCAGCATTTT
>TRBV29-1|TRBD1|few|TRBJ1-2
CSVDRDRRGGYTF
TGCAGCGTCGACCGGGACAGGCGTGGGGGCTACACCTTC
>TRBV10-3|NA|few|TRBJ1-1
CAISESSGTENTEAFF
TGTGCCATCAGTGAGTCTTCCGGGACGGAGAACACTGAAGCTTTCTTT
>TRBV4-1|NA|NA|TRBJ1-4
CASSRVAQLNEKLFF
TGCGCCTCCAGCAGGGTGGCACAACTGAATGAAAAACTGTTTTTT
>TRBV23-1|TRBD1|NA|TRBJ2-7
CASSHPRQGSSYEQYF
TGCGCCAGCAGTCATCCCAGACAGGGGAGCTCCTACGAGCAGTACTTC
>TRBV2|TRBD1|few|TRBJ1-2
CASSEDRAGYGYTF
TGTGCCAGCAGTGAGGACAGGGCCGGGTATGGCTACACCTTC
>TRBV6-5|TRBD1|NA|TRBJ2-3
CASSSTGGTDTQYF
TGTGCCAGCAGTTCGACAGGGGGCACAGATACGCAGTATTTT
>TRBV27|NA|medium-sized|TRBJ2-7
CASSFGKSSYEQYF
TGTGCCAGCAGTTTCGGCAAGAGCTCCTACGAGCAGTACTTC
>TRBV7-6|TRBD1|NA|TRBJ2-5
CASSPGTGGETQYF
TGTGCCAGCAGCCCCGGGACAGGGGGTGAGACCCAGTACTTC
>TRBV10-2|NA|large|TRBJ2-6
CASSEDPSGGSGANVLTF
TGCGCCAGCAGTGAGGACCCTTCCGGTGGCTCTGGGGCCAACGTCCTGACTTTC
>TRBV10-2|NA|few|TRBJ1-6
CASNPGGFGSPLHF
TGCGCCAGCAACCCCGGGGGGTTTGGGTCACCCCTCCACTTT
>TRBV7-2|TRBD1|NA|TRBJ1-5
CASSLRQGGNQPQHF
TGTGCCAGCAGCTTAAGACAGGGGGGCAATCAGCCCCAGCATTTT
>TRBV2|NA|few|TRBJ1-1
CASKLGAIDPEAFF
TGTGCCAGCAAATTAGGGGCAATAGATCCTGAAGCTTTCTTT
>TRBV30|NA|NA|TRBJ1-1
CAWSVQDETEAFF
TGTGCCTGGAGTGTACAGGACGAGACTGAAGCTTTCTTT
>TRBV6-5|NA|NA|TRBJ1-1
CASGRKTNTEAFF
TGTGCCAGCGGGCGAAAGACGAACACTGAAGCTTTCTTT
>TRBV5-4|TRBD1|few|TRBJ2-7
CASSFRTGAYEQYF
TGTGCCAGCAGCTTCAGGACAGGGGCCTACGAGCAGTACTTC
>TRBV9|NA|NA|TRBJ1-5
CASSSGDNSNQPQHF
TGTGCCAGCAGCTCTGGAGACAATAGCAATCAGCCCCAGCATTTT
>TRBV6-5|TRBD2|NA|TRBJ2-7
CASRSASGGYEQYF
TGTGCCAGCAGGTCCGCTAGCGGGGGCTACGAGCAGTACTTC
>TRBV18|TRBD1|NA|TRBJ2-7
CASSLTGGEDEQYF
TGTGCCAGCTCATTAACAGGGGGCGAGGACGAGCAGTACTTC
>TRBV9|NA|NA|TRBJ2-1
CASSVEGRSSYNEQFF
TGTGCCAGCAGCGTAGAGGGAAGAAGCTCCTACAATGAGCAGTTCTTC
>TRBV9|TRBD1|NA|TRBJ2-3
CASSGTGGMSTDTQYF
TGTGCCAGCAGCGGGACAGGGGGAATGAGTACAGATACGCAGTATTTT
>TRBV7-9|NA|NA|TRBJ2-3
CATSGGPVTDTQYF
TGTGCCACCTCAGGGGGGCCCGTCACAGATACGCAGTATTTT
>TRBV4-1|NA|NA|TRBJ2-1
CASSPGIRGRSYNEQFF
TGCGCCAGCAGCCCTGGGATAAGGGGCCGCTCCTACAATGAGCAGTTCTTC
>TRBV6-5|NA|NA|TRBJ2-3
CASSYIGTSTDTQYF
TGTGCCAGCAGTTATATCGGGACTAGCACAGATACGCAGTATTTT
>TRBV18|NA|NA|TRBJ1-2
CASSPVAGPDYGYTF
TGTGCCAGCTCACCAGTGGCAGGGCCCGACTATGGCTACACCTTC
>TRBV18|NA|NA|TRBJ1-2
CASSPKGKADSYGYTF
TGTGCCAGCTCACCTAAGGGAAAGGCGGATTCATATGGCTACACCTTC
>TRBV5-1|NA|once|TRBJ1-1
CASGSTGGNTEAFF
TGCGCCAGCGGGTCCACCGGAGGGAACACTGAAGCTTTCTTT
>TRBV4-1|TRBD1|NA|TRBJ2-7
CASSQRTGENYEQYF
TGCGCCAGCAGCCAACGGACAGGGGAAAACTACGAGCAGTACTTC
>TRBV30|TRBD1|NA|TRBJ1-4
CAGYRGREEKLFF
TGTGCCGGGTACAGGGGGCGCGAAGAAAAACTGTTTTTT
>TRBV5-1|NA|few|TRBJ1-5
CASSLGPGGLNQPQHF
TGCGCCAGCAGCTTGGGCCCGGGAGGCCTGAATCAGCCCCAGCATTTT
>TRBV5-4|NA|few|TRBJ1-2
CASTLGGLGGYTF
TGTGCCAGCACCTTAGGGGGGCTAGGTGGCTACACCTTC
>TRBV10-3|NA|NA|TRBJ1-3
CAISESTSSGVGNTIYF
TGTGCCATCAGTGAGTCAACTTCCTCAGGAGTTGGAAACACCATATATTTT
>TRBV7-9|TRBD1|NA|TRBJ1-1
CASSSNDREDTEAFF
TGTGCCAGCAGCTCTAACGACAGGGAAGACACTGAAGCTTTCTTT
>TRBV29-1|TRBD2|NA|TRBJ2-4
CSVVGLENIQYF
TGCAGCGTTGTGGGACTAGAAAACATTCAGTACTTC
>TRBV6-5|TRBD1|NA|TRBJ1-1
CASRSGQGNTEAFF
TGTGCCAGCCGTTCGGGACAGGGGAACACTGAAGCTTTCTTT
>TRBV2|NA|once|TRBJ1-1
CASSSRAQGTEAFF
TGTGCCAGCAGCAGCCGGGCCCAGGGCACTGAAGCTTTCTTT
>TRBV12-5|NA|NA|TRBJ1-2
CASGPTPYRVGGYTF
TGTGCTAGTGGTCCCACCCCGTACAGGGTGGGTGGCTACACCTTC
>TRBV30|NA|NA|TRBJ1-2
CASKTDYGYTF
TGTGCCTCCAAGACAGACTATGGCTACACCTTC
>TRBV18|NA|NA|TRBJ2-3
CASSAITDTQYF
TGTGCCAGCTCCGCCATCACAGATACGCAGTATTTT
>TRBV10-3|TRBD2|NA|TRBJ2-3
CAISESSGGGAGDTQYF
TGTGCCATCAGTGAGTCGAGTGGCGGGGGGGCCGGGGATACGCAGTATTTT
>TRBV5-6|NA|NA|TRBJ1-4
CASSQIPDGNEKLFF
TGTGCCAGCAGCCAGATTCCAGACGGGAATGAAAAACTGTTTTTT
>TRBV21-1|NA|NA|TRBJ1-4
CASSLGQGMCGKLFF
TGTGCCAGCAGCCTCGGACAGGGGATGTGCGGAAAACTGTTTTTT
>TRBV5-6|NA|few|TRBJ2-7
CASSGAAPGQGRSYEQYF
TGTGCCAGCAGCGGGGCTGCTCCGGGACAAGGTAGATCCTACGAGCAGTACTTC
>TRBV6-5|NA|NA|TRBJ1-6
CASSYSRGSPLHF
TGTGCCAGCAGTTACTCGAGGGGATCACCCCTCCACTTT
>TRBV13|TRBD1|NA|TRBJ1-1
CASSTSITGGTEAFF
TGTGCCAGCAGCACCAGTATTACAGGGGGGACTGAAGCTTTCTTT
>TRBV11-2|TRBD1|NA|TRBJ2-7
CASSLDRQAGGYEQYF
TGTGCCAGCAGCTTAGATCGGCAGGCAGGGGGCTACGAGCAGTACTTC
>TRBV5-6|NA|NA|TRBJ2-3
CASSVTGTDTQYF
TGTGCCAGCAGCGTGACAGGCACAGATACGCAGTATTTT
>TRBV25-1|TRBD1|NA|TRBJ2-7
CASSLRQGFSSYEQYF
TGTGCCAGCAGTCTTAGACAGGGGTTCAGCTCCTACGAGCAGTACTTC
>TRBV11-1|NA|few|TRBJ1-1
CASSTDRNTEAFF
TGTGCCAGCAGCACGGACCGGAACACTGAAGCTTTCTTT
>TRBV12-5|NA|NA|TRBJ2-3
CASGLSSSRGITQYF
TGTGCTAGTGGTTTAAGTTCCTCAAGGGGCATTACGCAGTATTTT
>TRBV5-5|NA|NA|TRBJ2-7
CASGVGLEAYEQYF
TGTGCCAGCGGGGTAGGCCTCGAGGCCTACGAGCAGTACTTC
>TRBV9|NA|NA|TRBJ2-2
CASSLTGELFF
TGTGCCAGCAGCCTTACCGGGGAGCTGTTTTTT